This is a list of T cell receptor beta chains from one sample in a study of cytotoxic CD8 clonotypes in ibrutinib-treated CLL. Libraries were prepared by immunoSEQ multiplex PCR; TCRdb keeps only in-frame clonotypes and omits some of them. Among around 310,000 clones, 80% were seen once, and the ten largest hold over 6.5%. Sequencing used PBMCs, obtained before ibrutinib treatment. The receptors shown here come from a human donor with chronic lymphocytic leukemia. The CDR3 runs from the conserved cysteine through the conserved F or W. Fields, in order: CDR3 DNA, CDR3 protein, D gene, clone size, V gene, J gene. The D gene is left open where the match is weak. Size is stated for part of the rows, as once, few or many counts, or as a class when the clone is expanded.

TGTGCCAGCAGCCAAGATAGAGTACAGGGGGATCAGCCCCAGCATTTT,CASSQDRVQGDQPQHF,TRBD1,-,TRBV4-2,TRBJ1-5
TGCAGCGTTGACGGGATACCAGGTGTGAGCTCCTACAATGAGCAGTTCTTC,CSVDGIPGVSSYNEQFF,-,-,TRBV29-1,TRBJ2-1
TGTGCCAGCAGTTACGCAGTATCGATCCACAATGAGCAGTTCTTC,CASSYAVSIHNEQFF,-,-,TRBV6-5,TRBJ2-1
TGTGCCAGCAGCGTAGGCCCGAGGGGGACGCAGTATTTT,CASSVGPRGTQYF,-,-,TRBV9,TRBJ2-3
TGTGCCAGCAGGAGGACAGGGGACACCATATATTTT,CASRRTGDTIYF,TRBD1,-,TRBV6-5,TRBJ1-3
TGTGCCAGCAGTTTATCGCCAGGGTCCTACGAGCAGTACTTC,CASSLSPGSYEQYF,-,-,TRBV27,TRBJ2-7
TGCGCCAGCAGCAAAGACAGGGTTGAGACCCAGTACTTC,CASSKDRVETQYF,TRBD1,-,TRBV4-1,TRBJ2-5
TGCGCCAGCAGCTGGGACCCGTATTACGAGCAGTACTTC,CASSWDPYYEQYF,-,-,TRBV5-1,TRBJ2-7
TGTGCCAGCAGCCTTCGGGAGGGAGCCCAGTACTTC,CASSLREGAQYF,TRBD2,many,TRBV9,TRBJ2-5
TGTGCCAGCAGCTTCGTGGCGGGGGCCAAAAACATTCAGTACTTC,CASSFVAGAKNIQYF,-,-,TRBV11-2,TRBJ2-4
TGCGCCAGCAGCTTGTTTTCGGGAGGGCCTGATACGCAGTATTTT,CASSLFSGGPDTQYF,TRBD2,-,TRBV5-1,TRBJ2-3
TGTGCCAGCAGCTTCTTTCCGGCAGATACGCAGTATTTT,CASSFFPADTQYF,-,-,TRBV5-6,TRBJ2-3
TGTGCCACCATAGGGGAGGGGGCAGCGTACACTGAAGCTTTCTTT,CATIGEGAAYTEAFF,TRBD1,-,TRBV10-3,TRBJ1-1
TGTGCCAGCAGCGTGGGCGTAGCCTCTGGAAACACCATATATTTT,CASSVGVASGNTIYF,-,few,TRBV9,TRBJ1-3
TGTGCCAGCAGCTTTGTACGGGACACTGAAGCTTTCTTT,CASSFVRDTEAFF,-,-,TRBV7-9,TRBJ1-1
TGTGCCAGCAGCTTAAGAGGACGGCAGCCCCAGCATTTT,CASSLRGRQPQHF,-,-,TRBV13,TRBJ1-5
TGTGCCACCCGAGGACAGGGACTCTACGAGCAGTACTTC,CATRGQGLYEQYF,TRBD1,-,TRBV9,TRBJ2-7